The rows below give T cell receptor beta chains drawn from one sample of a study of blood T cell repertoires in COVID-19. Assay: immunoSEQ multiplex PCR; the TCRdb copy retains only in-frame clones and omits some. The table shows under 550,000 clones, with roughly 90% occurring only once. Sequences were obtained from peripheral blood. The receptors here all came from a man aged 18 to 29 with COVID-19, enrolled during active disease. Both conserved end residues are part of each CDR3. D genes are given only for firm matches. Size values are once, few and many counts, or a class for expanded clones, and some rows have none.

clone size,J gene,V gene,D gene,CDR3 protein,CDR3 DNA
once,TRBJ2-7,TRBV7-9,NA,CASSYPGAPVYEQYF,TGTGCCAGCAGCTACCCTGGGGCACCTGTCTACGAGCAGTACTTC
once,TRBJ2-3,TRBV10-3,TRBD1,CAISEGQGTDTQYF,TGTGCCATCAGTGAGGGACAGGGGACAGATACGCAGTATTTT
NA,TRBJ1-5,TRBV15,TRBD1,CATMGQGDQPQHF,TGTGCCACCATGGGACAGGGAGATCAGCCCCAGCATTTT
NA,TRBJ2-1,TRBV6-5,TRBD2,CASRGASGFYNEQFF,TGTGCCAGCAGGGGAGCTAGCGGGTTCTACAATGAGCAGTTCTTC
NA,TRBJ2-5,TRBV14,TRBD2,CASSQGRTSGGQETQYF,TGTGCCAGCAGCCAAGGGAGGACTAGCGGGGGGCAAGAGACCCAGTACTTC
NA,TRBJ2-7,TRBV30,NA,CAWSHGHSYEQYF,TGTGCCTGGAGTCATGGACATTCTTACGAGCAGTACTTC
NA,TRBJ2-7,TRBV7-9,NA,CASSNREGSSYEQYF,TGTGCCAGCAGCAATAGGGAAGGGAGCTCCTACGAGCAGTACTTC
NA,TRBJ2-7,TRBV5-4,TRBD2,CASSWGGVAGVSEQYF,TGTGCCAGCAGCTGGGGTGGGGTAGCGGGAGTGAGCGAGCAGTACTTC
NA,TRBJ2-2,TRBV9,TRBD2,CASSPRGSGGAVTGELFF,TGTGCCAGCAGCCCTCGTGGTAGCGGGGGGGCAGTAACCGGGGAGCTGTTTTTT
NA,TRBJ1-3,TRBV7-8,NA,CASSLARVRSGNTIYF,TGTGCCAGCAGCTTAGCGCGGGTTCGGTCTGGAAACACCATATATTTT
NA,TRBJ1-3,TRBV6-5,NA,CASVQDLGNTIYF,TGTGCCAGCGTACAGGACCTCGGAAACACCATATATTTT
NA,TRBJ2-7,TRBV10-1,TRBD1,CASSEMGQPYEQYF,TGCGCCAGCAGTGAAATGGGACAGCCCTACGAGCAGTACTTC
once,TRBJ2-5,TRBV5-1,TRBD1,CASSANSGQGIETQYF,TGCGCCAGCAGCGCCAATTCGGGACAGGGGATAGAGACCCAGTACTTC
NA,TRBJ1-4,TRBV30,NA,CAWSVGVANEKLFF,TGTGCCTGGAGTGTCGGTGTCGCTAATGAAAAACTGTTTTTT
NA,TRBJ2-1,TRBV5-1,TRBD2,CASSLGTSGNDNEQFF,TGCGCCAGCAGCTTGGGGACTAGCGGGAATGACAATGAGCAGTTCTTC
once,TRBJ2-1,TRBV5-1,TRBD2,CASTTGTSGGSSYNEQFF,TGCGCCAGCACAACCGGGACTAGCGGGGGAAGTTCCTACAATGAGCAGTTCTTC
NA,TRBJ2-5,TRBV3-1/TRBV3-2,NA,CASRRQEEETQYF,TGTGCCAGCAGGCGACAGGAGGAGGAGACCCAGTACTTC
NA,TRBJ2-7,TRBV20-1,NA,CSASTRPGYEQYF,TGCAGTGCTAGTACCCGTCCAGGTTACGAGCAGTACTTC